One and the same sample provided the 25 T cell receptor beta chains below, sequenced in a study of blood T cell repertoires in COVID-19. Profiling relied on immunoSEQ multiplex PCR, and the TCRdb table lists in-frame clones only, not all of them. The table shows under 200,000 clones, with less than 85% occurring only once. The sequenced sample was PBMCs or T cells enriched from blood (not recorded which). These receptors came from a man in his fifties or sixties who had recovered from COVID-19.

V usage is TRBV7-2 and J usage is TRBJ2-3, with D possibly being TRBD2 (5 bases). The germline V and J ends were trimmed by 5 bases and 11 bases, with 17 bases remaining between them. Germline values: CDR1 SGHTA, CDR2 FQGNSA. This CDR3 region has 13 residues. As DNA, the CDR3 is TGTGCCAGCAGCCCCGATCGGGAATCTCGGCAGTATTTT. Translating gives CASSPDRESRQYF.

This clone appeared a single time. The CDR3 region has the DNA TGTGCCAGCAGCTTGCGAACTAGCGGGGGCCTAGATACGCAGTATTTT. Its protein is CASSLRTSGGLDTQYF. The chain has TRBV9 and TRBJ2-3; 11 bases are shared with TRBD2. Per germline, CDR1 SGDLS and CDR2 YYNGEE. The CDR3 is 16 amino acids. With 4 bases clipped from V and 5 bases from J, the junction kept 9 bases outside the gene matches.

This clone occurred a few times. Distinct nucleotide sequences in the sample also encode this CDR3. The V and J genes are TRBV5-1 and TRBJ1-1; 8 nucleotides match TRBD1. The CDR3 runs 14 residues. Germline V gene lookup returns CDR1 SGHRS and CDR2 YFSETQ. The J segment lost 1 base and the V segment lost 4 bases, leaving 3 bases of the junction unmatched. The CDR3 DNA sequence: TGCGCCAGCAGCCTGGACAGGGCGAACACTGAAGCTTTCTTT. Translating it yields CASSLDRANTEAFF.

V and J are TRBV2 and TRBJ1-2, with TRBD1 matching over 8 bases. CDR3 length: 13 residues. CDR1 SNHLY and CDR2 FYNNEI come from the germline V gene. Germline trimming cut 7 bases from V and 6 bases from J; bases unmatched to any gene: 7. CDR3 in amino acids: CASNPDRGDGYTF. The CDR3 bases are TGTGCCAGCAACCCAGACAGGGGTGATGGCTACACCTTC.

V gene TRBV3-1 (or the pseudogene TRBV3-2) combines with J gene TRBJ1-1; D remains ambiguous. Germline CDR1 and CDR2: LGHDT and YNNKEL (reference sequence). Trimming took 7 bases from V and 1 from J, leaving 10 bases between them. This CDR3 comprises 13 residues. The CDR3 DNA follows: TGTGCCAGCAAGCTTACAGAGAACACTGAAGCTTTCTTT. Translation: CASKLTENTEAFF.

The CDR3 nucleotides are TGTGCCAGCATGAGTGGAGCTGGGGCCAACGTCCTGACTTTC. Its translation is CASMSGAGANVLTF. This chain connects TRBV9 to TRBJ2-6, with no clear D. CDR1 and CDR2 from the germline V gene are SGDLS and YYNGEE. CDR3 length equals 14 residues. V lost 6 bases and J lost 2, with 9 bases in between.

This rearrangement joins TRBV5-1 to TRBJ1-1; no clear D gene. Germline V gene sequence: CDR1 SGHRS, CDR2 YFSETQ. V was cut by 4 bases and J by 1 base, with 14 bases left in between. The CDR3 runs to 15 residues. The CDR3 here is CASSLSLTANTEAFF. The DNA of the CDR3 is TGCGCCAGCAGCCTATCTCTCACAGCGAACACTGAAGCTTTCTTT. Together with reference TRBV5-1 and TRBJ1-1, the CDR3 gives the full variable domain: KAGVTQTPRYLIKTRGQQVTLSCSPISGHRSVSWYQQTPGQGLQFLFEYFSETQRNKGNFPGRFSGRQFSNSRSEMNVSTLELGDSALYLCASSLSLTANTEAFFGQGTRLTVV.

V usage is TRBV28 and J usage is TRBJ1-2; D perhaps matches TRBD1 (6 bases). CDR1 and CDR2 from the germline V gene are MDHEN and SYDVKM. The CDR3 is 14 amino acids. V dropped 3 bases and J dropped 6 bases, with 14 bases sitting between them. For the CDR3, the DNA is TGTGCCAGCAGTTTTGGCAGGGGTAAGGATGGCTACACCTTC. As protein: CASSFGRGKDGYTF.

This clone was observed a few times. The gene calls are TRBV4-1 and TRBJ1-1; D gene unclear. CDR1 MGHRA and CDR2 YSYEKL come from the germline V gene. The length of the CDR3 is 14 residues. The ends were cut back, 3 bases at V and 4 bases at J, with 12 bases in the middle. For the CDR3, the DNA is TGCGCCAGCAGCCAGGAACCTCTAGTCACTGAAGCTTTCTTT. Its translation: CASSQEPLVTEAFF.

The chain employs TRBV28 and TRBJ2-2, with a possible D match to TRBD1 (6 bases). This CDR3 has 16 amino acids. Looked up from germline, CDR1 is MDHEN and CDR2 is SYDVKM. V lost 3 bases, J lost 0 bases, and 11 bases lay in between. The CDR3 DNA follows: TGTGCCAGCAGTTTCCCGGGACACTCGAACACCGGGGAGCTGTTTTTT. Residues: CASSFPGHSNTGELFF. Full variable domain (remainder filled in from reference TRBV28 and TRBJ2-2): DVKVTQSSRYLVKRTGEKVFLECVQDMDHENMFWYRQDPGLGLRLIYFSYDVKMKEKGDIPEGYSVSREKKERFSLILESASTNQTSMYLCASSFPGHSNTGELFFGEGSRLTVL.

The gene calls are TRBV5-1 and TRBJ2-7, with TRBD1 matching over 8 bases. CDR1 SGHRS and CDR2 YFSETQ come from the germline V gene. Losses at the gene ends were 1 base for V and 5 bases for J; bases not matched to a gene: 8. CDR3 size: 15 residues. The CDR3, as DNA: TGCGCCAGCAGCTTGTCTGGACAGGGAGTAAACGAGCAGTACTTC. This gives the protein CASSLSGQGVNEQYF.

As to this clone: One end of the junction varies from germline; a read error may be responsible. This chain uses TRBV6-5 with TRBJ2-7, with a weak D call TRBD2 (8 bases). The CDR3 is 12 amino acids. CDR1 MNHEY and CDR2 SVGAGI come from the germline V gene. The CDR3 is CASTGVRGTSHF. The CDR3 nucleotides are TGTGCCAGCACCGGGGTCAGGGGGACTAGTCACTTC.

The chain couples TRBV24-1 to TRBJ2-1, with a tentative D call TRBD2 (6 bases). Germline V lookup: CDR1 KGHDR, CDR2 SFDVKD. Trimming removed 4 bases from V and 6 bases from J, with 21 bases in between. The CDR3 runs to 17 residues. In DNA form, the CDR3 reads TGTGCCACCAGTGACCCGGGAGCGGGTAAAGGTCGCAATGAGCAGTTCTTC. Amino acid sequence: CATSDPGAGKGRNEQFF.

The chain uses TRBV11-2 and TRBJ2-1; D is uncertain. The CDR3 length is 13 residues. CDR1 and CDR2 (germline): SGHAT, FQNNGV. The V and J ends lost 4 bases and 0 bases respectively, with 4 bases between them. CDR3 coding DNA: TGTGCCAGCAGCTCTTTCTCCTACAATGAGCAGTTCTTC. Translated: CASSSFSYNEQFF. The whole variable domain, filled in from reference TRBV11-2 and TRBJ2-1, reads EAGVAQSPRYKIIEKRQSVAFWCNPISGHATLYWYQQILGQGPKLLIQFQNNGVVDDSQLPKDRFSAERLKGVDSTLKIQPAKLEDSAVYLCASSSFSYNEQFFGPGTRLTVL.

The V gene is TRBV15, the J gene TRBJ2-7; D ambiguous. The V end was cut by 1 base, the J end by 5 bases, with 6 bases between. The germline gives CDR1 LNHNV, CDR2 YYDKDF (reference sequence). The CDR3 has 12 amino acids. The CDR3 sequence: CATSRARDEQYF. CDR3 sequence (DNA): TGTGCCACCAGCAGAGCTAGAGACGAGCAGTACTTC. The full variable domain, rest sourced from reference TRBV15 and TRBJ2-7, is DAMVIQNPRYQVTQFGKPVTLSCSQTLNHNVMYWYQQKSSQAPKLLFHYYDKDFNNEADTPDNFQSRRPNTSFCFLDIRSPGLGDTAMYLCATSRARDEQYFGPGTRLTVT.

This clone was recorded a few times. The genes are TRBV6-6 and TRBJ2-1, with 7 positions matching TRBD2. The CDR3 is 13 amino acids. Germline V lookup: CDR1 MNHNY, CDR2 SVGAGI (reference sequence). The CDR3 reads CACCGSTDNEQFF. The CDR3 DNA reads as TGTGCGTGCTGCGGGAGTACGGACAATGAGCAGTTCTTC.

The chain joins TRBV29-1 to TRBJ2-2; the D gene is possibly TRBD2 (5 bases). Germline CDR1 is SQVTM and CDR2 is ANQGSEA. The CDR3 loop spans 15 amino acids. Trimming stripped 5 bases from V and 4 bases from J, with 17 bases between. CDR3 region: CSVKLDGLITGELFF. The CDR3 DNA reads TGCAGCGTTAAACTAGACGGATTAATCACCGGGGAGCTGTTTTTT.

This chain joins TRBV28 and TRBJ1-5; 9 bases match TRBD1. V lost 4 bases and J lost 0; bases outside the gene matches: 10. CDR3 length: 18 amino acids. Germline CDR1 reads MDHEN; CDR2 reads SYDVKM. The CDR3 sequence: CASSSRDREFHSNQPQHF. CDR3 nucleotides: TGTGCCAGCAGTTCAAGGGACAGGGAATTCCATAGCAATCAGCCCCAGCATTTT.

The chain has TRBV7-8 and TRBJ2-7; TRBD1 might be the D (6 bases). The CDR3 is 15 amino acids. The V end lost 2 bases, the J end lost 0 bases, and 11 bases lay between the germline ends. The germline V gene has CDR1 SGHVS and CDR2 FQNEAQ. The CDR3 sequence is CASSLLDSFSYEQYF. CDR3 DNA sequence: TGTGCCAGCAGCTTACTGGACAGTTTCTCCTACGAGCAGTACTTC.

V and J are TRBV7-9 and TRBJ1-3, with 7 nucleotides matching TRBD1. Trimming removed 5 bases from V and 5 bases from J; junction bases left unmatched: 3. CDR3 length: 13 residues. Germline CDR1 SEHNR, CDR2 FQNEAQ (reference sequence). In DNA, the CDR3 is TGTGCCAGCAGCCAGGGGGATCGAAACACCATATATTTT. This encodes CASSQGDRNTIYF. Full variable domain (missing parts from reference TRBV7-9 and TRBJ1-3): DTGVSQNPRHKITKRGQNVTFRCDPISEHNRLYWYRQTLGQGPEFLTYFQNEAQLEKSRLLSDRFSAERPKGSFSTLEIQRTEQGDSAMYLCASSQGDRNTIYFGEGSWLTVV.

This sequence joins TRBV20-1 and TRBJ2-6, with 8 bases matching TRBD1. From germline, CDR1 is DFQATT and CDR2 SNEGSKA (reference sequence). This CDR3 has 17 residues. Germline trimming cut 3 bases from V and 0 bases from J; bases unmatched to any gene: 7. The DNA for the CDR3 is TGCAGTGCTAGTCGTGGACAGGGAATCTCTGGGGCCAACGTCCTGACTTTC. This translates into CSASRGQGISGANVLTF.

This clone was counted only a few times. CDR3 nucleotides: TGTGCCAGCAGTTTACAGGTCTCCGATGGCTACACCTTC. It codes for CASSLQVSDGYTF. V and J are TRBV28 and TRBJ1-2; no clear D gene. The CDR3 contains 13 residues. The ends were cut back, 2 bases at V and 6 bases at J, with 10 bases in the middle. Looked up from germline, CDR1 is MDHEN and CDR2 is SYDVKM.

The genes are TRBV3-1 (or the pseudogene TRBV3-2) and TRBJ2-5, with D possibly matching TRBD1 (6 bases). The CDR3 covers 13 residues. Germline loops: CDR1 LGHDT, CDR2 YNNKEL (reference sequence). V was trimmed by 10 bases and J by 1 base, leaving 13 bases between them. The DNA of the CDR3 is TGTGCCACCCAAAGGACAGTCCAAGAGACCCAGTACTTC. It specifies CATQRTVQETQYF.

The chain uses TRBV11-2 and TRBJ2-7; tentatively, D is TRBD2 (6 bases). CDR1 is SGHAT, CDR2 FQNNGV, per germline. This CDR3 is 18 amino acids long. The V end lost 5 bases, the J end lost 0 bases, and 23 bases lay between the germline ends. The CDR3 is CASSPVGRGRGSSYEQYF. The CDR3 nucleotides are TGTGCCAGCAGCCCAGTAGGGCGGGGACGGGGGAGCTCCTACGAGCAGTACTTC.

CDR3 DNA sequence: TGTGCCAGCAGTACGGACAGTGGGAATCAGCCCCAGCATTTT. It encodes CASSTDSGNQPQHF. The V gene is TRBV28, the J gene TRBJ1-5; D perhaps matches TRBD1 (6 bases). Trimming took 5 bases from V and 4 from J, leaving 12 bases between them. Germline V lookup: CDR1 MDHEN, CDR2 SYDVKM. The CDR3 is 14 amino acids.